A selection of T cell receptor beta chains follows, all from one sample in a study of identical twins. TCRdb recomputed calls from the 5' RACE reads with MiXCR, one row per CDR3 protein. The sample holds 500,000 to 600,000 distinct CDR3 sequences; about 20% are singletons and the top ten take 0.8% to 1%. The sample also formed part of further work on T cells expressing NK-cell markers.

Sequenced material: CD4+ T cells sorted from blood. The receptors here all came from a woman aged 18 to 35 in good health. CDR3s include the opening cysteine and the closing phenylalanine or tryptophan. Fields, in order: J gene, V gene, D gene, clone size, CDR3 DNA, CDR3 protein. The D gene is left open where the match is weak. Expanded clones get a size class; other rows say once, few or many, or leave the size out.

TRBJ2-7	TRBV7-2	.	few	TGTGCCAGCAGTCTGTACGTCGACAGCTACGAGCAGTACTTC	CASSLYVDSYEQYF
TRBJ2-2	TRBV20-1	.	.	TGCAGTGCTAAAAGGACCGCCTCGAACACCGGGGAGCTGTTTTTT	CSAKRTASNTGELFF
TRBJ1-5	TRBV19	.	.	TGTGCCAGTAGTGTGTCCGGGACGGCATTTAATAGCAATCAGCCCCAGCATTTT	CASSVSGTAFNSNQPQHF
TRBJ1-2	TRBV27	TRBD1	.	TGTGCCAGCAAGAATGGGGGGACAGCGTATGGCTACACCTTC	CASKNGGTAYGYTF
TRBJ2-5	TRBV12-5	.	.	TGTGCTAGTGGTTTGGCTCTAGGACACGACCAAGAGACCCAGTACTTC	CASGLALGHDQETQYF
TRBJ2-6	TRBV10-3	.	many	TGTGCCACCCGGGACGGGTTCAACTCTGGGGCCAACGTCCTGACTTTC	CATRDGFNSGANVLTF
TRBJ1-4	TRBV12-3/TRBV12-4	.	.	TGTGCCAGCAGTTTAACGGCAGGGAGGGGTGAAAAACTGTTTTTT	CASSLTAGRGEKLFF
TRBJ2-1	TRBV5-1	.	few	TGCGCCAGCAGCTTGGGATACGGGGGAAACAATGAGCAGTTCTTC	CASSLGYGGNNEQFF
TRBJ2-5	TRBV7-6	.	few	TGTGCCAGCAGCAAAAACGCAGAGACCCAGTACTTC	CASSKNAETQYF
TRBJ2-7	TRBV10-1	TRBD1	.	TGCGCCAGCAGTGAGTCGTGGGGGGACAGGGGCGAGCAGTACTTC	CASSESWGDRGEQYF
TRBJ1-4	TRBV3-1	.	few	TGTGCCAGCAGCCTGAATACAGGAGAAGAAAAACTGTTTTTT	CASSLNTGEEKLFF
TRBJ1-1	TRBV20-1	TRBD1	few	TGCAGTGCTCGCCGGACAGGGGGTGAAGCTTTCTTT	CSARRTGGEAFF
TRBJ1-3	TRBV20-1	.	many	TGCAGTGCTTTACTCACTCTCGCGCCTGGAAACACCATATATTTT	CSALLTLAPGNTIYF
TRBJ2-5	TRBV7-9	TRBD2	.	TGTGCCAGCAGTTTGGGACTAGCGGTACTACAAGAGACCCAGTACTTC	CASSLGLAVLQETQYF
TRBJ2-3	TRBV12-3/TRBV12-4	.	many	TGTGCCAGCAGTTCCGGACAGACTAACACAGATACGCAGTATTTT	CASSSGQTNTDTQYF
TRBJ1-1	TRBV12-5	.	.	TGTGCTAGTGGTTTGGACACAACTGAAGCTTTCTTT	CASGLDTTEAFF
TRBJ2-7	TRBV6-1	TRBD2	.	TGTGCCAGCAGAGAGGCCGGGACTAGCGGCGCCGGGCAGTACTTC	CASREAGTSGAGQYF
TRBJ2-1	TRBV5-1	.	.	TGCGCCAGCAGCTTGGGTCCGGACGGGTCCAATGAGCAGTTCTTC	CASSLGPDGSNEQFF
TRBJ1-5	TRBV6-6	.	many	TGTGCCAGCAGCCCCCCAGGTCAGCCCCAGCATTTT	CASSPPGQPQHF
TRBJ2-4	TRBV11-1	TRBD2	.	TGTGCCAGCAGCTCCAGGACTAGCGGGAGCTTAGCCAAAAACATTCAGTACTTC	CASSSRTSGSLAKNIQYF
TRBJ2-1	TRBV6-5	.	.	TGTGCCAGCAGTTACGGACCACTCTACAATGAGCAGTTCTTC	CASSYGPLYNEQFF
TRBJ2-4	TRBV15	.	few	TGTGCCACCAGCAGAGATTGGGCCCCGGGGGCCAAAAACATTCAGTACTTC	CATSRDWAPGAKNIQYF
TRBJ1-2	TRBV15	.	few	TGTGCCACCAGCAGAGATGGATCCGGACTCGACTATGGCTACACCTTC	CATSRDGSGLDYGYTF
TRBJ2-6	TRBV15	.	few	TGTGCCACCAGCAGAGCTAAGGGCCCGTGGGCCAACGTCCTGACTTTC	CATSRAKGPWANVLTF
TRBJ2-3	TRBV7-6	TRBD2	.	TGTGCCAGCAGCGCCAGACTAGCGGGCGGAGATACGCAGTATTTT	CASSARLAGGDTQYF
TRBJ2-6	TRBV6-2/TRBV6-3	.	few	TGTGCCAGCTCAAGGCCCTCTGGGGCCAACGTCCTGACTTTC	CASSRPSGANVLTF
TRBJ1-2	TRBV12-3/TRBV12-4	TRBD1	few	TGTGCCAGCAGTGGCGGGACAGGCTTAGGCTACACCTTC	CASSGGTGLGYTF
TRBJ2-2	TRBV2	TRBD2	many	TGTGCCAGCAGTGAAGCGCGACGGGGGGGCGGGGAGCTGTTTTTT	CASSEARRGGGELFF
TRBJ1-5	TRBV20-1	.	.	TGCAGCGTCGGGGGCTGGAATCAGCCCCAGCATTTT	CSVGGWNQPQHF